The rows below give T cell receptor beta chains drawn from one sample of a study of neoadjuvant anti-PD-1 for oral cavity cancer. Repertoires were generated with immunoSEQ multiplex PCR, while TCRdb's copy carries only in-frame clones and drops some. The sample records about 14,000 clones, approximately 72% being singletons. Material: PBMCs, obtained after nivolumab (anti-PD-1) treatment. The source is a person aged 35-79 years with oral cavity squamous cell carcinoma. Each CDR3 is given with its conserved first and last residue. Clone size is shown for a subset of rows, as once, few, many or a class of expanded clone.

abundance: NA; v_gene: TRBV10-1; len: 13; CDR3aa: CASSAAPGQRRFF
abundance: once; v_gene: TRBV28; len: 16; CDR3aa: CASSTTGTGPTGELFF
abundance: NA; v_gene: TRBV11-1; len: 14; CDR3aa: CASSQKTGPHEQYF
abundance: few; v_gene: TRBV6-1; len: 14; CDR3aa: CASSGLGAGETQYF
abundance: NA; v_gene: TRBV5-8; len: 14; CDR3aa: CASSLITTADTQYF
abundance: NA; v_gene: TRBV30; len: 13; CDR3aa: CAWRAGNSWVQYF
abundance: NA; v_gene: TRBV11-3; len: 14; CDR3aa: CASSLGVIGNEQFF
abundance: NA; v_gene: TRBV2; len: 10; CDR3aa: CASSETAAFF
abundance: NA; v_gene: TRBV7-3; len: 16; CDR3aa: CASSARTGRFGQPQHF
abundance: NA; v_gene: TRBV15; len: 12; CDR3aa: CATSVPLGEQYF